Listed below are T cell receptor beta chains from one sample, sequenced in a study of T cell responses to AZD1222 COVID-19 vaccine. Clones were sequenced by immunoSEQ multiplex PCR, and TCRdb holds only the in-frame ones, with some missing. The table shows roughly 120,000 clones, with roughly 90% occurring only once. Material: peripheral blood, obtained on day 0 of AZD1222 vaccination. The receptors were gathered from an adult in good health. Each CDR3 is given with its conserved first and last residue. The order of the fields is clone size, D gene, J gene, V gene, CDR3 protein, CDR3 DNA. D genes are given only for firm matches. Some rows mark clone size as missing; the rest say once, few, many or name a class of expanded clone.

size: NA; D: NA; J: TRBJ2-3; V: TRBV7-3; CDR3: CASSRGLATDTQYF; DNA: TGTGCCAGCAGCCGGGGCCTAGCCACAGATACGCAGTATTTT
size: NA; D: NA; J: TRBJ1-2; V: TRBV7-8; CDR3: CASSFLIPDLANYGYTF; DNA: TGTGCCAGCAGCTTTTTGATACCGGATTTAGCGAACTATGGCTACACCTTC
size: NA; D: NA; J: TRBJ2-2; V: TRBV5-4; CDR3: CASSLEVGGPLGELFF; DNA: TGTGCCAGCAGCTTGGAGGTCGGGGGGCCGCTCGGGGAGCTGTTTTTT
size: NA; D: TRBD2; J: TRBJ2-7; V: TRBV7-3; CDR3: CASSPRWGGEQYF; DNA: TGTGCCAGCAGTCCCCGATGGGGGGGCGAGCAGTACTTC
size: NA; D: NA; J: TRBJ2-7; V: TRBV18; CDR3: CASSRTTGSSYEQYF; DNA: TGTGCCAGCTCACGGACGACAGGAAGCTCCTACGAGCAGTACTTC
size: NA; D: TRBD1; J: TRBJ1-6; V: TRBV5-6; CDR3: CASSFGDRGNSPLHF; DNA: TGTGCCAGCAGCTTTGGGGACAGGGGTAATTCACCCCTCCACTTT
size: few; D: NA; J: TRBJ2-3; V: TRBV15; CDR3: CATSRDGTFTDTQYF; DNA: TGTGCCACCAGCAGAGATGGGACATTCACAGATACGCAGTATTTT
size: NA; D: TRBD2; J: TRBJ2-7; V: TRBV16; CDR3: CASSQSGGALEQYF; DNA: TGTGCCAGCAGCCAGAGCGGGGGGGCCCTCGAGCAGTACTTC
size: NA; D: NA; J: TRBJ1-2; V: TRBV19; CDR3: CATRGVAGYGYTF; DNA: TGTGCCACCCGGGGGGTAGCGGGCTATGGCTACACCTTC
size: once; D: NA; J: TRBJ2-1; V: TRBV2; CDR3: CASLVQESSYNEQFF; DNA: TGTGCCAGCCTGGTCCAGGAGAGCTCCTACAATGAGCAGTTCTTC
size: once; D: NA; J: TRBJ1-6; V: TRBV6-5; CDR3: CASSYSGAGLNSPLHF; DNA: TGTGCCAGCAGTTACTCTGGGGCAGGGTTGAATTCACCCCTCCACTTT
size: NA; D: TRBD1; J: TRBJ1-5; V: TRBV19; CDR3: CASNRRGGLGNQPQHF; DNA: TGTGCCAGTAACCGACGAGGGGGCTTAGGCAATCAGCCCCAGCATTTT
size: NA; D: NA; J: TRBJ1-6; V: TRBV25-1; CDR3: CASSATGGAGNSPLHF; DNA: TGTGCCAGCAGTGCCACCGGGGGGGCGGGTAATTCACCCCTCCACTTT
size: once; D: TRBD2; J: TRBJ2-7; V: TRBV5-6; CDR3: CASSFRLAGVYSYEQYF; DNA: TGTGCCAGCAGCTTTCGACTAGCGGGGGTGTACTCCTACGAGCAGTACTTC
size: NA; D: NA; J: TRBJ2-2; V: TRBV15; CDR3: CATSRETGELFF; DNA: TGTGCCACCAGCAGGGAAACCGGGGAGCTGTTTTTT
size: NA; D: NA; J: TRBJ2-5; V: TRBV14; CDR3: CASSQALLYSGKRTQYF; DNA: TGTGCCAGCAGCCAAGCGCTTCTCTATTCGGGTAAACGGACCCAGTACTTC
size: once; D: TRBD2; J: TRBJ2-3; V: TRBV5-1; CDR3: CASSSSGTSGGAADTQYF; DNA: TGCGCCAGCAGCTCTTCCGGGACTAGCGGGGGGGCCGCAGATACGCAGTATTTT
size: NA; D: NA; J: TRBJ1-2; V: TRBV7-9; CDR3: CASSLGVTLYGYTF; DNA: TGTGCCAGCAGCTTAGGGGTGACACTCTATGGCTACACCTTC
size: NA; D: NA; J: TRBJ1-1; V: TRBV7-2; CDR3: CASSLSRDAEAFF; DNA: TGTGCCAGCAGCTTATCTCGGGATGCTGAAGCTTTCTTT
size: NA; D: TRBD1; J: TRBJ1-2; V: TRBV14; CDR3: CASSHRTGDGYTF; DNA: TGTGCCAGCAGCCATCGGACAGGGGACGGCTACACCTTC
size: NA; D: NA; J: TRBJ2-3; V: TRBV3-1/TRBV3-2; CDR3: CASSLAGITDTQYF; DNA: TGTGCCAGCAGCCTGGCGGGCATCACAGATACGCAGTATTTT
size: NA; D: NA; J: TRBJ1-1; V: TRBV3-1/TRBV3-2; CDR3: CASSQAPRRKRAGAEAFF; DNA: TGTGCCAGCAGCCAAGCCCCCCGACGGAAGAGGGCGGGCGCTGAAGCTTTCTTT
size: NA; D: NA; J: TRBJ1-1; V: TRBV7-3; CDR3: CASSLTSLNTEAFF; DNA: TGTGCCAGCAGCTTAACTTCGCTGAACACTGAAGCTTTCTTT
size: NA; D: NA; J: TRBJ2-2; V: TRBV5-1; CDR3: CASLEQGSGELFF; DNA: TGCGCCAGCCTAGAACAGGGCTCCGGGGAGCTGTTTTTT
size: NA; D: NA; J: TRBJ1-1; V: TRBV7-3; CDR3: CASSLMGNTEAFF; DNA: TGTGCCAGCAGCCTAATGGGGAACACTGAAGCTTTCTTT
size: NA; D: NA; J: TRBJ1-2; V: TRBV4-3; CDR3: CASSLANGVGGYTF; DNA: TGCGCCAGCAGCCTTGCAAATGGGGTCGGTGGCTACACCTTC
size: NA; D: TRBD2; J: TRBJ2-1; V: TRBV5-6; CDR3: CASSLRGTSGYNEQFF; DNA: TGTGCCAGCAGCTTGCGCGGGACTAGCGGCTACAATGAGCAGTTCTTC
size: NA; D: NA; J: TRBJ1-3; V: TRBV9; CDR3: CASSGRGVWDDRNTIYF; DNA: TGTGCCAGCAGCGGACGTGGGGTCTGGGATGACAGAAACACCATATATTTT
size: many; D: TRBD1; J: TRBJ1-2; V: TRBV19; CDR3: CASTTDRGSYYGYTF; DNA: TGTGCCAGTACCACGGACAGGGGGTCTTACTATGGCTACACCTTC
size: NA; D: NA; J: TRBJ1-2; V: TRBV5-8; CDR3: CASRTTKGRGGYTF; DNA: TGTGCCAGCAGAACCACCAAGGGGAGGGGAGGCTACACCTTC
size: NA; D: NA; J: TRBJ1-1; V: TRBV6-1; CDR3: CASSEPARGNTEAFF; DNA: TGTGCCAGCAGTGAACCCGCCAGGGGGAACACTGAAGCTTTCTTT
size: NA; D: NA; J: TRBJ1-4; V: TRBV19; CDR3: CASSRWDNEKLFF; DNA: TGTGCCAGTAGTCGCTGGGACAATGAAAAACTGTTTTTT
size: few; D: NA; J: TRBJ1-6; V: TRBV4-3; CDR3: CASSQGTTGQRYPSPLHF; DNA: TGCGCCAGCAGCCAAGGAACTACTGGACAACGTTACCCCTCACCCCTCCACTTT
size: NA; D: TRBD2; J: TRBJ2-5; V: TRBV3-1/TRBV3-2; CDR3: CASSRSASGGAETQYF; DNA: TGTGCCAGCAGCCGGTCCGCTAGCGGGGGGGCCGAGACCCAGTACTTC
size: NA; D: TRBD1; J: TRBJ2-5; V: TRBV7-3; CDR3: CASSLGGQGNGETQYF; DNA: TGTGCCAGCAGCTTAGGGGGACAGGGCAACGGGGAGACCCAGTACTTC
size: NA; D: TRBD1; J: TRBJ1-1; V: TRBV19; CDR3: CASSATGGTEAFF; DNA: TGTGCCAGTAGTGCCACAGGGGGAACTGAAGCTTTCTTT
size: NA; D: NA; J: TRBJ1-4; V: TRBV25-1; CDR3: CASSDLVLGGSEKLFF; DNA: TGTGCCAGCAGTGACTTAGTCTTAGGGGGGAGTGAAAAACTGTTTTTT
size: NA; D: NA; J: TRBJ1-3; V: TRBV9; CDR3: CASSVGGISGNTIYF; DNA: TGTGCCAGCAGCGTAGGCGGGATCTCTGGAAACACCATATATTTT
size: once; D: NA; J: TRBJ2-3; V: TRBV7-3; CDR3: CASSLAGLGGNTQYF; DNA: TGTGCCAGCAGCTTGGCGGGTTTGGGGGGAAATACGCAGTATTTT
size: NA; D: NA; J: TRBJ2-7; V: TRBV7-2; CDR3: CASSFRPAPRPEDEQYF; DNA: TGTGCCAGCAGCTTCCGACCGGCTCCTAGGCCGGAGGACGAGCAGTACTTC
size: NA; D: NA; J: TRBJ1-5; V: TRBV18; CDR3: CASSPGDGGSWGTPQHF; DNA: TGTGCCAGCTCACCGGGGGATGGGGGCTCCTGGGGGACGCCCCAGCATTTT
size: NA; D: TRBD1; J: TRBJ1-5; V: TRBV6-5; CDR3: CASSYDRVGQPQHF; DNA: TGTGCCAGCAGTTACGACAGGGTTGGCCAGCCCCAGCATTTT
size: NA; D: TRBD1; J: TRBJ1-4; V: TRBV6-5; CDR3: CASSRAQGGGEKLFF; DNA: TGTGCCAGCAGTCGCGCACAGGGGGGAGGTGAAAAACTGTTTTTT
size: NA; D: NA; J: TRBJ2-3; V: TRBV6-2/TRBV6-3; CDR3: CASSRADAGSTDTQYF; DNA: TGTGCCAGCAGTCGGGCGGATGCGGGGAGCACAGATACGCAGTATTTT
size: NA; D: TRBD1; J: TRBJ1-2; V: TRBV24-1; CDR3: CATRGGVDRVSSFYGYTF; DNA: TGTGCCACCAGAGGGGGGGTGGACAGGGTCAGCTCCTTCTATGGCTACACCTTC